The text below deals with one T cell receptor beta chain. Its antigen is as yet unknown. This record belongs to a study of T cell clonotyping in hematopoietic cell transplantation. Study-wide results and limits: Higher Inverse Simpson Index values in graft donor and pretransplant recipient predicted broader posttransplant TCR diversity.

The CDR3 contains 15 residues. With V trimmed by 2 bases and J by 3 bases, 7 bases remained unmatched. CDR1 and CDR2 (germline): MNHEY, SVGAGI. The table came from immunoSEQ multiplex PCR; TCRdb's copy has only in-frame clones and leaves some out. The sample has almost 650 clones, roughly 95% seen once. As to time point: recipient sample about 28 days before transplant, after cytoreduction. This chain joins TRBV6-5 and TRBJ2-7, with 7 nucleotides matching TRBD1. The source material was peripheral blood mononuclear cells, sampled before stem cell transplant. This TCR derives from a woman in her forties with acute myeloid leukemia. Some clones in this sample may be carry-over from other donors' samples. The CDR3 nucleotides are TGTGCCAGCAGTTACGTACAGGGGCCAAACTACGAGCAGTACTTC. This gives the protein CASSYVQGPNYEQYF.